This T cell receptor (beta chain) came from a study of cytomegalovirus exposure and HLA in healthy donors. Study results and caveats: As a later analysis showed, a missense DCLRE1C variant was linked to trimming of TCR beta V- and J-genes. The study dropped some indistinguishable V segments, TRBV6-2 and TRBV6-3 among them. Presence/absence analyses supposed approximately even sequencing depth among donors.

Germline V gene lookup returns CDR1 SGHAT and CDR2 FQDESV (reference sequence). V trimming: 5 bases; J trimming: 8 bases; junction bases outside the gene matches: 6. This CDR3 has 13 amino acids. To note about this clone: The antigen is not known.

Primers included in the PCR were 60 Vbeta and 13 Jbeta primers. The table came from immunoSEQ multiplex PCR; TCRdb's copy has only in-frame clones and leaves some out. Among roughly 180,000 clones, around 75% were seen once, and the ten largest hold roughly 2.7%. The origin of this receptor is a female donor in good health and CMV-seronegative. The rearrangement uses TRBV11-1 and TRBJ2-1, with TRBD1 matching 7 bases. Material: PBMCs. CDR3 DNA: TGTGCCAGCAGCCAAGAAAGGGGGCATGAGCAGTTCTTC. Translation gives CASSQERGHEQFF. Complete variable domain (other parts from reference TRBV11-1 and TRBJ2-1): EAEVAQSPRYKITEKSQAVAFWCDPISGHATLYWYRQILGQGPELLVQFQDESVVDDSQLPKDRFSAERLKGVDSTLKIQPAELGDSAMYLCASSQERGHEQFFGPGTRLTVL.